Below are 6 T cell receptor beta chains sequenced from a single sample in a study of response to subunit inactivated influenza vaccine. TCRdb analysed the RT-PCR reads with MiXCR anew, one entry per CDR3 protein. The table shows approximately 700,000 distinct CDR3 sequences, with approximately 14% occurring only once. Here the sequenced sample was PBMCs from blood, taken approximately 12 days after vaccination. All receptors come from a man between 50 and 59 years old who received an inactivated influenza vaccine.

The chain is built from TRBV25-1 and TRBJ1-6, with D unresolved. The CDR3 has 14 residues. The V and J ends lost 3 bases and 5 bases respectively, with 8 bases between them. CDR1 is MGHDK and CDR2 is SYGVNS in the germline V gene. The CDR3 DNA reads TGTGCCAGCAGTGACTCACGGAATAATTCACCCCTCCACTTT. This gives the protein CASSDSRNNSPLHF.

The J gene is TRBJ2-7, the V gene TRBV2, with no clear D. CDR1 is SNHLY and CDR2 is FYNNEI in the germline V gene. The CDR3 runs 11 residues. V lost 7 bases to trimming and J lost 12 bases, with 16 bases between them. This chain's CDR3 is CASKDPGSGYF. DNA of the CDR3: TGTGCCAGCAAGGACCCCGGTTCGGGGTACTTC. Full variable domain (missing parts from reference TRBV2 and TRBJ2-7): EPEVTQTPSHQVTQMGQEVILRCVPISNHLYFYWYRQILGQKVEFLVSFYNNEISEKSEIFDDQFSVERPDGSNFTLKIRSTKLEDSAMYFCASKDPGSGYFGPGTRLTVT.

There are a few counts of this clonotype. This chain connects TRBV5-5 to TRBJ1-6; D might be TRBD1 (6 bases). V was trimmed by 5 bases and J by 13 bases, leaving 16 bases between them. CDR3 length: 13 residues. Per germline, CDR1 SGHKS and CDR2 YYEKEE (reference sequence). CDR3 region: CASSVGQPGPLHF. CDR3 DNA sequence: TGTGCCAGCAGTGTTGGACAGCCTGGGCCCCTCCACTTT.

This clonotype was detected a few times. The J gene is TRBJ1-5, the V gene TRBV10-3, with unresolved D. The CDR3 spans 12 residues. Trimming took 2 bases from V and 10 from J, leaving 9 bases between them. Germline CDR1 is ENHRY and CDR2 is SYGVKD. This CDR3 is CAISERNGPQHF. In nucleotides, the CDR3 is TGTGCCATCAGTGAGAGGAACGGACCCCAGCATTTT.

CDR3 coding DNA: TGCAGTGCTAATTCAGTCTCCGGGACCCAAGAGACCCAGTACTTC. This gives the protein CSANSVSGTQETQYF. This chain joins TRBV20-1 and TRBJ2-5; D tentatively reads TRBD1 or TRBD2 (5 bases each). The CDR3 totals 15 residues. Per germline, CDR1 DFQATT and CDR2 SNEGSKA (reference sequence). The V end was cut by 4 bases, the J end by 1 base, with 16 bases between.

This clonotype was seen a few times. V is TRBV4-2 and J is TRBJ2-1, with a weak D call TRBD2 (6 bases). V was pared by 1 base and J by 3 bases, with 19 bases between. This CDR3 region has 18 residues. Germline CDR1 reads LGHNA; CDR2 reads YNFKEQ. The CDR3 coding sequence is TGTGCCAGCAGCCAAGGGTTAGGGACTTCCCCCGTCTACAATGAGCAGTTCTTC. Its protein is CASSQGLGTSPVYNEQFF.